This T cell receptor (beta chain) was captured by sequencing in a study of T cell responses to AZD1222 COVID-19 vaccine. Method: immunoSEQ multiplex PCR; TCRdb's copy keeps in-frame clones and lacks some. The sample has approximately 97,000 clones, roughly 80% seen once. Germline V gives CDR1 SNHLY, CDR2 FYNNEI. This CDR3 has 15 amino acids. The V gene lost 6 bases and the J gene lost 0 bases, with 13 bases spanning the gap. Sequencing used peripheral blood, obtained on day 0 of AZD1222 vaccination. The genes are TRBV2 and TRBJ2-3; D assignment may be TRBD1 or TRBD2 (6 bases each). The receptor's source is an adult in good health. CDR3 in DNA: TGTGCCAGCAGGGAGGGGACAATAAGCACAGATACGCAGTATTTT. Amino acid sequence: CASREGTISTDTQYF.